These 17 T cell receptor beta chains came from one sample sequenced in a study of CD8 T cells in ankylosing spondylitis. TCRdb re-analysed the 5' RACE reads in MiXCR, keeping a single row per CDR3 protein. The sample includes some 270,000 distinct CDR3 sequences, 15% to 20% of them seen just once. Sequenced sample: blood, either unsorted or a sorted T cell fraction (not recorded which). All receptors derive from a male donor with ankylosing spondylitis or in good health (not recorded which).

This clonotype came up a few times. The chain couples TRBV14 to TRBJ1-6, with 8 bases matching TRBD1. J lost 10 bases, V lost 4 bases, and 6 bases had no gene match. Germline V gene sequence: CDR1 SGHDN, CDR2 FVKESK. This CDR3 has 14 amino acids. The CDR3 nucleotides are TGTGCCAGCAGCCTGACAGGGGCATCCTCACCCCTCCACTTT. This codes for CASSLTGASSPLHF.

This clonotype was detected only a few times. This sequence joins TRBV27 and TRBJ2-3, with a weak D call TRBD1 (6 bases). The V and J ends lost 3 bases and 7 bases respectively, with 14 bases between them. The length of the CDR3 is 14 residues. Germline V CDR1 and CDR2: MNHEY, SMNVEV (reference sequence). CDR3 loop: CASSFDRMSYTQYF. The CDR3 nucleotides are TGTGCCAGCAGTTTCGACAGGATGAGTTATACGCAGTATTTT.

The J gene is TRBJ2-1, the V gene TRBV29-1, with 9 bases lining up with TRBD1. J lost 4 bases, V lost 7 bases, and 5 bases had no gene match. Germline CDR1 and CDR2: SQVTM and ANQGSEA. The CDR3 covers 13 residues. For the CDR3, the DNA is TGCAGCGCCGGGACAGGGAGTTACAATGAGCAGTTCTTC. Translated, it gives CSAGTGSYNEQFF.

The V gene is TRBV12-3 or TRBV12-4, the J gene TRBJ1-5; possibly TRBD1 for D (5 bases). This CDR3 has 13 amino acids. The V end lost 5 bases, the J end lost 6 bases, and 11 bases lay between the germline ends. The CDR3: CASSREGSQPQHF. The CDR3 DNA reads TGTGCCAGCAGTAGGGAGGGGAGTCAGCCCCAGCATTTT.

This clonotype was counted only a few times. The chain uses TRBV5-1 and TRBJ2-1; 14 bases match TRBD2. Germline CDR1 is SGHRS and CDR2 is YFSETQ. This CDR3 comprises 22 residues. The V gene end was trimmed by 0 bases and the J gene end by 4 bases; junction bases not matched to a gene: 18. This CDR3 is CASSLVQGGRLAGGPWYNEQFF. CDR3 DNA: TGCGCCAGCAGCTTGGTACAGGGAGGAAGACTAGCGGGAGGGCCCTGGTACAATGAGCAGTTCTTC.

The chain joins TRBV12-5 to TRBJ2-7, with 7 bases that match TRBD1. With V trimmed by 6 bases and J by 4 bases, 6 bases remained unmatched. From germline, CDR1 is LGHNT and CDR2 FRNRAP. CDR3 size: 13 residues. In DNA, the CDR3 is TGTGCTAGTGGCGACCGACAGGGATACGAGCAGTACTTC. Encoded protein: CASGDRQGYEQYF. The entire variable domain, with the rest obtained from reference TRBV12-5 and TRBJ2-7, is as follows: DARVTQTPRHKVTEMGQEVTMRCQPILGHNTVFWYRQTMMQGLELLAYFRNRAPLDDSGMPKDRFSAEMPDATLATLKIQPSEPRDSAVYFCASGDRQGYEQYFGPGTRLTVT.

The rearrangement joins TRBV10-3 to TRBJ2-7; TRBD1 is a possible D gene (5 bases). CDR1 ENHRY and CDR2 SYGVKD come from the germline V gene. V lost 2 bases and J lost 4, with 9 bases in between. This CDR3 comprises 13 residues. The CDR3 DNA follows: TGTGCCATCAGTGAGGCAGGGCCATACGAGCAGTACTTC. Amino acids: CAISEAGPYEQYF.

This clonotype showed up just a few times. The chain couples TRBV11-2 to TRBJ2-1; the D is unclear. V lost 4 bases and J lost 10, with 14 bases in between. There are 13 residues in the CDR3. In germline, CDR1 is SGHAT, CDR2 FQNNGV. CDR3 in DNA: TGTGCCAGCAGCTCCGTCCGCGACCGAGAGCAGTTCTTC. It specifies CASSSVRDREQFF.

This clonotype was detected ten times or more. The V and J genes are TRBV7-9 and TRBJ1-1; D remains ambiguous. Trimming pared 5 bases from V and 6 bases from J, leaving 13 bases between. The CDR3 consists of 13 residues. CDR1 and CDR2 from the germline V gene are SEHNR and FQNEAQ (reference sequence). CDR3 nucleotides: TGTGCCAGCAGCAAGGACGGCCTCCCTGAAGCTTTCTTT. Amino acid sequence: CASSKDGLPEAFF.

The chain links TRBV9 to TRBJ2-1; 10 nucleotides align to TRBD2. Germline CDR1 SGDLS, CDR2 YYNGEE. J gave up 0 bases and V 2 bases, and 5 bases lay outside the gene matches. The CDR3 is 17 residues long. CDR3 bases: TGTGCCAGCAGCGTTTTTAGCGGGAGGAGCTCCTACAATGAGCAGTTCTTC. It specifies CASSVFSGRSSYNEQFF.

This chain connects TRBV20-1 to TRBJ2-1; D is unresolved. The V and J ends lost 0 bases and 0 bases respectively, with 12 bases between them. Germline CDR1 reads DFQATT; CDR2 reads SNEGSKA (reference sequence). This CDR3 is built from 16 residues. The CDR3 sequence: CSARERQATSYNEQFF. The CDR3 nucleotides are TGCAGTGCTAGAGAAAGGCAAGCGACCTCCTACAATGAGCAGTTCTTC.

V is TRBV5-6 and J is TRBJ2-7; 8 nucleotides match TRBD2. V lost 1 base to trimming and J lost 4 bases; unmatched junction nucleotides: 4. This CDR3 contains 14 residues. Germline assignment: CDR1 SGHDT and CDR2 YYEEEE. CDR3 protein: CASSLQAGEYEQYF. Here the CDR3 DNA reads TGTGCCAGCAGCTTGCAAGCGGGGGAATACGAGCAGTACTTC.

This rearrangement joins TRBV12-3 or TRBV12-4 to TRBJ2-1; D gene uncertain. This CDR3 comprises 14 residues. The V end lost 3 bases, the J end lost 6 bases, and 12 bases lay between the germline ends. CDR3 sequence: CASSFDSRGNEQFF. CDR3 bases: TGTGCCAGCAGTTTCGATTCTCGTGGCAATGAGCAGTTCTTC.

Here the CDR3 reads CASREGPSTDTQYF. CDR3 in DNA: TGTGCCAGCAGGGAGGGACCGAGCACAGATACGCAGTATTTT. This chain joins TRBV28 and TRBJ2-3, with D tentatively TRBD2 (6 bases). The germline gives CDR1 MDHEN, CDR2 SYDVKM. Trimming removed 6 bases from V and 0 bases from J, with 10 bases in between. The length of the CDR3 is 14 residues.

Only a few counts were recorded for this clonotype. This chain uses TRBV18 with TRBJ2-1; 10 positions agree with TRBD2. The CDR3 has 15 amino acids. The germline gives CDR1 KGHSH, CDR2 LQKENI. J gave up 15 bases and V 5 bases, and 16 bases lay outside the gene matches. CDR3 nucleotide sequence: TGTGCCAGCTCAGATTTCCCTAGCGGGAGATACCCATGGTTCTTC. Amino acid sequence: CASSDFPSGRYPWFF.

This clonotype was seen a handful of times. The chain joins TRBV10-3 to TRBJ2-1; D is undetermined. The CDR3 has 14 amino acids. The germline V gene encodes CDR1 ENHRY and CDR2 SYGVKD. V lost 6 bases, J lost 7 bases, and 16 bases lay in between. CDR3 amino acids: CAIRSWAYENEQFF. The CDR3 nucleotides read TGTGCCATCAGGTCTTGGGCTTATGAAAATGAGCAGTTCTTC.

This clonotype was recorded a few times. J is TRBJ2-1 and V is TRBV16; D uncertain. This CDR3 comprises 11 residues. The germline V gene encodes CDR1 KGHSY and CDR2 FQNENV. The germline V and J ends were trimmed by 1 base and 8 bases, with 3 bases remaining between them. The CDR3 DNA follows: TGTGCCAGCAGCCAATGGGATGAGCAGTTCTTC. Encoded protein: CASSQWDEQFF.